The rows below give T cell receptor beta chains drawn from one sample of a study of CXCR3-negative and CXCR3-positive naive CD8 T cells. From the 5' RACE reads, TCRdb lists one entry per CDR3 protein and no DNA. This sample carries around 160,000 distinct CDR3 sequences, with roughly 0.28% going to the ten biggest clones. The sequencing input was naive CXCR3+ CD8+ T cells from blood. These receptors came from a human donor in good health. Some clones in this sample may be carry-over from other donors' samples. Both conserved end residues are part of each CDR3. The order of the fields is J gene, V gene, CDR3 protein.

TRBJ2-1 TRBV11-1 CASSSIRTGSSYNEQFF
TRBJ1-1 TRBV20-1 CSAFPENTEAFF
TRBJ1-2 TRBV7-9 CASSLRTGPSNYGYTF
TRBJ2-3 TRBV29-1 CSVEVGGIGTDTQYF
TRBJ1-1 TRBV5-5 CASSLELNTEAFF
TRBJ2-7 TRBV25-1 CASSEVGWPYEQYF
TRBJ1-2 TRBV20-1 CSASGSGSYGYTF
TRBJ2-3 TRBV5-1 CASSLDPSGTGRLDTQYF
TRBJ2-5 TRBV20-1 CSAREGKYQETQYF
TRBJ2-2 TRBV7-9 CASSPLTGDAGELFF